This paragraph covers one T cell receptor (beta chain) sequence. Its antigen is not known. The entry originates in a study of T cell responses to AZD1222 COVID-19 vaccine. Whole-study findings and limits: Vaccine-related CD4 TCRs covered spike, predominating at 160-218 and 743-854. Samples come after the peak T cell response, not at day 14. The number of AZD1222 recipients seropositive at baseline was only 6 or 7.

The method was immunoSEQ multiplex PCR; TCRdb's version includes in-frame clones alone and lacks a portion of them. The data show some 150,000 clones, about 92% seen once. Trimming left V 6 bases short and J 7 bases short, with 10 bases between. Germline V lookup: CDR1 MDHEN, CDR2 SYDVKM. This CDR3 region has 13 residues. This TCR was recovered from an adult in good health. The chain joins TRBV28 to TRBJ1-6; D gene uncertain. This sample comprised peripheral blood, obtained on day 0 of MenACWY control vaccination. The CDR3 region has the DNA TGTGCCAGCAGGCTGGTTGGCAATTCACCCCTCCACTTT. This gives the protein CASRLVGNSPLHF.